The rows below give T cell receptor beta chains drawn from one sample of a study of a mutant IDH1 vaccine in newly diagnosed glioma. Antigen specificity for these receptors is unknown. Sequencing was performed with immunoSEQ multiplex PCR; in TCRdb, only in-frame clones are kept and a portion is missing. The sample carries approximately 30,000 clones, roughly 80% recorded once. The input for sequencing was PBMCs, taken from a glioma patient whose treatment included an IDH1 peptide vaccine. These receptor sequences come from a woman younger than 45 with glioma. The CDR3 runs from the conserved cysteine through the conserved F or W. Fields, in order: V gene, J gene, CDR3 protein.

TRBV6-1,TRBJ1-2,CASGSPGNYGYTF
TRBV7-9,TRBJ1-1,CASSSRWGGHTEAFF
TRBV5-4,TRBJ2-7,CASSRTGPYEQYF
TRBV30,TRBJ2-3,CAWSVLGKTDTQYF
TRBV9,TRBJ2-3,CASSVTVSTDTQYF
TRBV5-1,TRBJ2-7,CASSFLGRQSSYEQYF
TRBV29-1,TRBJ1-2,CSVGGPILNYGYTF
TRBV6-5,TRBJ2-7,CASSPVAGAYEQYF
TRBV6-6,TRBJ2-7,CASSSPRQGPTYEQYF
TRBV6-5,TRBJ1-5,CASSRDRAYGGPQHF
TRBV5-1,TRBJ2-7,CASSAGGGYEQYF
TRBV6-1,TRBJ1-6,CASSLGGTRSPLHF
TRBV5-4,TRBJ1-4,CASSTAGTGSTELFF
TRBV9,TRBJ1-2,CASNPAGAGSYGYTF
TRBV19,TRBJ2-6,CASSPRPPGTFSGANVLTF
TRBV7-2,TRBJ2-7,CASSSQGAVRSYEQYF
TRBV7-9,TRBJ2-7,CASSSRAPYEQYF
TRBV10-2,TRBJ1-6,CAGAPHVDGNSPLHF
TRBV5-1,TRBJ2-3,CASSFGSDTQYF
TRBV10-3,TRBJ2-1,CAISVTAGGNNEQFF